This TCR beta chain appears in the sequencing data of a study of T cells after yellow fever vaccination. TCRdb reprocessed the 5' RACE reads via MiXCR and lists one record per CDR3 protein. In the table there are fewer than 500,000 distinct CDR3 sequences, approximately 18% of which are singletons. General study findings and limits: Peak timing came faster in the weaker secondary response, day 5 versus 15.

The CDR3 contains 14 residues. The germline gives CDR1 DFQATT, CDR2 SNEGSKA (reference sequence). V was trimmed by 0 bases and J by 5 bases, leaving 13 bases between them. Comments on this clonotype: Its target is unknown.

Sequences were derived from PBMCs, sampled before the yellow fever booster vaccination. V gene TRBV20-1 combines with J gene TRBJ2-5; D is possibly TRBD1 (5 bases). The TCR was taken from a man between 18 and 35 years old who received the YFV17D yellow fever vaccine. The CDR3 nucleotides read TGCAGTGCTAGAGACAGGGCTAGACAGGAGACCCAGTACTTC. This sequence encodes CSARDRARQETQYF.